This record concerns one T cell receptor beta chain sequence. The antigen remains undetermined. TCRdb recomputed calls from the reads with MiXCR, one row per CDR3 protein. This table has 300,000 to 400,000 distinct CDR3 sequences, 25% to 30% appearing once. The sample belongs to a study of T cell repertoires in cytomegalovirus infection. Study-level background: Recently identified HLA-C-restricted and well-studied HLA-B-restricted CMV epitopes were used. Signatures in public TCR beta sequences pointed to both CMV infection and matching HLA type.

Germline lookup yields CDR1 MNHEY and CDR2 SMNVEV (reference sequence). The V end lost 5 bases, the J end lost 3 bases, and 13 bases lay between the germline ends. This CDR3 spans 14 amino acids. General study findings and limits: Dominating the ex vivo response were HLA-C-restricted CMV-specific TCR beta clonotypes. Summed frequency of public TCR beta families distinguished CMV carriers with the relevant HLA.

The sequencing used cultured PBMCs, collected from culture after CMV antigen stimulation. The receptor was derived from a human donor in good health (CMV status not recorded). Some clones in this sample may be carry-over from other donors' samples. The chain recombines TRBV27 with TRBJ2-5; D gene unclear. The CDR3 DNA sequence: TGTGCCAGCAGTCCACGGAGAGGAGAAGAGACCCAGTACTTC. The encoded protein is CASSPRRGEETQYF.